Each of the 14 T cell receptor beta chains below was sequenced from the same sample in a study of molecular identifiers for immune sequencing clone quantification. MiXCR was run by TCRdb on the PCR reads, yielding one entry per CDR3 protein. This sample has approximately 590,000 distinct CDR3 sequences; roughly 27% occur once, and the top ten carry 0.6% to 0.9%. Sequenced sample: naive CD8+ T cells from blood, with Jurkat cell RNA spiked in. Indicated subset: FACS-sorted CD8+CD4-CCR7+CD45RA+ naive T cells. The receptors were sampled from a human donor in good health. Some libraries in this study had Jurkat cell RNA spiked in.

For this clonotype: One base away lies a much larger clone, so this may be a sequencing read error. The V call is TRBV5-3, the J call TRBJ2-7; the D gene is possibly TRBD2 (5 bases). TRBV5-3 counts as an open reading frame of uncertain function. CDR3 length equals 14 residues. CDR3 sequence (DNA): TGTGTCAGCAGCGCGGCCAACGGGATCTACGAGCAGTACTTC. Protein sequence: CVSSAANGIYEQYF.

This clonotype was seen only a few times. The chain is built from TRBV4-1 and TRBJ2-1; D might be TRBD1 (6 bases). This CDR3 has 15 amino acids. The germline V gene has CDR1 MGHRA and CDR2 YSYEKL. The V end lost 2 bases, the J end lost 10 bases, and 18 bases lay between the germline ends. DNA of the CDR3: TGCGCCAGCAGCCAACCAGCGAGCCGACAGGAAGAGCAGTTCTTC. Protein: CASSQPASRQEEQFF.

This clonotype was counted a few times. The chain's CDR3 is CSARRGVDYNQPQHF. CDR3 in DNA: TGCAGTGCTAGGAGGGGAGTAGACTACAATCAGCCCCAGCATTTT. V usage is TRBV20-1 and J usage is TRBJ1-5, with D tentatively TRBD1 (5 bases). V lost 3 bases and J lost 3, with 15 bases in between. The germline V gene has CDR1 DFQATT and CDR2 SNEGSKA (reference sequence). This CDR3 is 15 amino acids long.

The chain is built from TRBV30 and TRBJ2-6; D remains unclear. CDR3 length equals 15 residues. Germline lookup yields CDR1 GTSNPN and CDR2 SVGIG (reference sequence). The V and J ends lost 2 bases and 1 base respectively, with 9 bases between them. CDR3 protein: CAWSLGNSGANVLTF. The DNA of the CDR3 is TGTGCCTGGAGTCTGGGGAATTCTGGGGCCAACGTCCTGACTTTC.

This clonotype was seen more than once but under ten times. The genes are TRBV5-8 and TRBJ2-7, with TRBD1 matching 8 bases. This CDR3 comprises 16 residues. With V trimmed by 0 bases and J by 4 bases, 9 bases remained unmatched. Germline CDR1 is SGHTS and CDR2 is YDEGEE. The CDR3 here is CASSLVGQGSGYEQYF. The CDR3 DNA sequence: TGTGCCAGCAGCTTGGTCGGACAGGGAAGTGGGTACGAGCAGTACTTC.

The rearrangement joins TRBV19 to TRBJ2-5; D perhaps matches TRBD1 (6 bases). CDR3 length: 13 amino acids. Germline CDR1 LNHDA, CDR2 SQIVND (reference sequence). Trimming left V 5 bases short and J 0 bases short, with 7 bases between. CDR3 DNA: TGTGCCAGTAGTTGGACAGACCAAGAGACCCAGTACTTC. It encodes CASSWTDQETQYF.

This clonotype has a single count. Compared with germline, one end of the junction differs, possibly owing to a read error. The chain couples TRBV19 to TRBJ1-1; D not certain. The CDR3 has 11 amino acids. Germline-derived CDR1 and CDR2 are LNHDA and SQIVND (reference sequence). The CDR3 region is CASRMNTEASF. CDR3 DNA: TGTGCCAGTCGGATGAACACTGAAGCTTCCTTT.

On this clonotype itself: A much larger clone is a single base away; this may be a read error. This rearrangement joins TRBV29-1 to TRBJ1-1, with unresolved D. V lost 3 bases and J lost 4, with 21 bases in between. CDR3 length: 16 residues. Germline V gene data show CDR1 as SQVTM and CDR2 as ANQGSEA. Written as DNA, the CDR3 is TGCAGCGTTGAGGACCCAACCGACGTCATGAGCACTGAAGCTTTCTTT. This gives the protein CSVEDPTDVMSTEAFF.

This clonotype was detected only a few times. The chain employs TRBV12-3 or TRBV12-4 and TRBJ2-7; TRBD1 agrees at 9 bases. This CDR3 is built from 16 residues. The trim removed 5 bases at V and 1 base at J, leaving 9 bases unmatched. CDR3 loop: CASSTDLGTGSYEQYF. The CDR3, as DNA: TGTGCCAGCAGTACTGATCTCGGGACAGGGTCCTACGAGCAGTACTTC.

Concerning this clonotype itself: A much larger clone lies one base from this, so it may be a read error. J is TRBJ2-2 and V is TRBV12-5; D may be TRBD2 (5 bases). Germline V gives CDR1 LGHNT, CDR2 FRNRAP. CDR3 size: 17 residues. V gave up 8 bases and J gave up 0 bases, with 19 bases separating them. Written as DNA, the CDR3 is TGTGCTAGTCAACCCTATGGCGGGCCCGCGAACACCGGGGAGCTGTTTTTT. Translated: CASQPYGGPANTGELFF.

On this clonotype itself: Given the absence of the conserved phenylalanine or tryptophan at the CDR3 end, a read error is likely. The chain recombines TRBV7-9 with TRBJ2-3; 9 nucleotides match TRBD1. The CDR3 contains 16 residues. With 6 bases clipped from V and 2 bases from J, the junction kept 9 bases outside the gene matches. CDR1 SEHNR and CDR2 FQNEAQ come from the germline V gene (reference sequence). The CDR3 is CASRPPGQGNTDTQYS. The CDR3 coding sequence is TGTGCCAGCAGACCTCCAGGACAGGGGAACACAGATACGCAGTATTCT.

The chain is built from TRBV10-2 and TRBJ2-7, with D unclear. From germline, CDR1 is WSHSY and CDR2 SAAADI. The CDR3 is 13 residues long. V was clipped by 3 bases and J by 6 bases, with 12 bases between them. The CDR3 region has the DNA TGCGCCAGCAGTGATGACTTAACGGGCGAGCAGTACTTC. Translation: CASSDDLTGEQYF.

Many counts were recorded for this clonotype. This sequence joins TRBV10-3 and TRBJ1-5, with D tentatively TRBD1 (6 bases). CDR1 and CDR2 (germline): ENHRY, SYGVKD. CDR3 length: 11 amino acids. Trimming stripped 11 bases from V and 6 bases from J, with 11 bases between. The chain's CDR3 is CAVQGFQPQHF. The CDR3 DNA is TGTGCCGTACAGGGTTTTCAGCCCCAGCATTTT.

This clonotype was recorded a few times. The chain couples TRBV7-9 to TRBJ2-1; TRBD2 is a possible D gene (6 bases). Germline loops: CDR1 SEHNR, CDR2 FQNEAQ (reference sequence). The length of the CDR3 is 15 residues. V shed 4 bases and J shed 5 bases, with 15 bases lying between them. CDR3 loop: CASSYPREKDNEQFF. The CDR3 region has the DNA TGTGCCAGCAGCTACCCCCGGGAGAAGGACAATGAGCAGTTCTTC.